A single sample is the source of the 30 T cell receptor beta chains below, sequenced in a study of response to subunit inactivated influenza vaccine. TCRdb re-analysed the RT-PCR reads in MiXCR, keeping a single row per CDR3 protein. In the table there are 490,000 or so distinct CDR3 sequences, around 8% of which are singletons. The source was PBMCs from blood, collected roughly 24 months after vaccination. These receptors all come from a man aged 45 to 70 who received an inactivated influenza vaccine.

The chain uses TRBV5-1 and TRBJ2-2; 12 nucleotides match TRBD2. This CDR3 has 18 amino acids. V lost 4 bases and J lost 5; bases outside the gene matches: 12. The germline V gene encodes CDR1 SGHRS and CDR2 YFSETQ. The CDR3 region is CASSTGLAGSARTGELFF. CDR3 coding DNA: TGCGCCAGCAGCACCGGACTAGCGGGATCCGCGAGGACCGGGGAGCTGTTTTTT. Combining the CDR3 with reference TRBV5-1 and TRBJ2-2 gives the whole variable domain KAGVTQTPRYLIKTRGQQVTLSCSPISGHRSVSWYQQTPGQGLQFLFEYFSETQRNKGNFPGRFSGRQFSNSRSEMNVSTLELGDSALYLCASSTGLAGSARTGELFFGEGSRLTVL.

The table lists this clonotype with many counts. V gene TRBV11-2 combines with J gene TRBJ2-5, with D perhaps matching TRBD1 (5 bases). Trimming stripped 0 bases from V and 9 bases from J, with 20 bases between. Germline-derived CDR1 and CDR2 are SGHAT and FQNNGV. This CDR3 spans 16 amino acids. CDR3 sequence (DNA): TGTGCCAGCAGCTTAGACCCGAACCCGACAGTCAGGGCCCAGTACTTC. This translates into CASSLDPNPTVRAQYF.

Ten or more counts support this clonotype. CDR3 DNA sequence: TGCAGCGTCGGTGGACAGGGAGGTCAGCCCCAGCATTTT. Encoded protein: CSVGGQGGQPQHF. This chain joins TRBV29-1 and TRBJ1-5, with TRBD1 matching 8 bases. The V gene end was trimmed by 6 bases and the J gene end by 6 bases; junction bases not matched to a gene: 7. The CDR3 length is 13 residues. Germline CDR1 and CDR2: SQVTM and ANQGSEA.

This rearrangement joins TRBV20-1 to TRBJ2-3; 7 positions match TRBD1. The CDR3 spans 14 residues. The ends lost 2 bases at V and 7 bases at J; junction bases unmatched: 9. CDR1 and CDR2 (germline): DFQATT, SNEGSKA (reference sequence). The CDR3 region has the DNA TGCAGTGCTAGAAGGAGTCAGGGGGAAAATACGCAGTATTTT. This encodes CSARRSQGENTQYF.

This clonotype turned up a few times. CDR3 sequence reads: CASSLSQGGSPLHF. CDR3 in DNA: TGTGCCAGCAGTTTAAGCCAGGGGGGTTCACCCCTCCACTTT. The chain has TRBV12-3 or TRBV12-4 and TRBJ1-6; 7 bases are shared with TRBD1. V dropped 2 bases and J dropped 9; count of bases not matched to a gene: 4. The CDR3 is made up of 14 amino acids.

This clonotype showed up many times. The chain employs TRBV28 and TRBJ2-7; D possibly corresponds to TRBD1 (6 bases). Germline CDR1 reads MDHEN; CDR2 reads SYDVKM. The CDR3 totals 20 residues. Trimming took 6 bases from V and 3 from J, leaving 33 bases between them. The CDR3: CASSQPGQRRSPYFLYEQYF. CDR3 bases: TGTGCCAGCAGCCAACCGGGACAACGACGCTCCCCCTACTTCCTCTACGAGCAGTACTTC.

The sample holds a few counts of this clonotype. The chain couples TRBV3-1 to TRBJ2-6; TRBD2 agrees at 8 bases. The CDR3 totals 17 residues. The junction had 1 base not matched to a gene; V was cut back by 0 bases and J by 0 bases. Per germline, CDR1 LGHDT and CDR2 YNNKEL (reference sequence). In nucleotides, the CDR3 is TGTGCCAGCAGCCAAGATAGCGGGGTCTCTGGGGCCAACGTCCTGACTTTC. It codes for CASSQDSGVSGANVLTF.

This clonotype was detected ten times or more. The CDR3 DNA sequence: TGCGCCAGCAGCTTGGAGGCGGGTACGGCTTTCTTT. Translation gives CASSLEAGTAFF. The chain employs TRBV5-1 and TRBJ1-1; no definite D call. With 0 bases removed from V and 11 bases from J, the gap between germline ends came to 11 bases. The CDR3 runs 12 residues. Germline V CDR1 and CDR2: SGHRS, YFSETQ.

This clonotype appeared many times. The chain has TRBV29-1 and TRBJ2-1; D is possibly TRBD2 (6 bases). Trimming pared 4 bases from V and 9 bases from J, leaving 16 bases between. The CDR3 has 13 amino acids. Germline V CDR1 and CDR2: SQVTM, ANQGSEA. In nucleotides, the CDR3 is TGCAGCGTTGGGTTGACTAGTACGGTTGAGCAGTTCTTC. Its translation: CSVGLTSTVEQFF.

The chain carries TRBV5-1 and TRBJ2-6, with no clear D. The CDR3 consists of 15 residues. Trimming cost V 0 bases and J 2 bases, with 6 bases left between them. CDR1 and CDR2 from the germline V gene are SGHRS and YFSETQ. Written as DNA, the CDR3 is TGCGCCAGCAGCTTGGAGAACGCTGGGGCCAACGTCCTGACTTTC. Translation gives CASSLENAGANVLTF.

The V and J genes are TRBV5-5 and TRBJ2-2; D is possibly TRBD2 (6 bases). Germline V gene data show CDR1 as SGHKS and CDR2 as YYEKEE (reference sequence). The V end lost 2 bases, the J end lost 0 bases, and 14 bases lay between the germline ends. The CDR3 covers 17 residues. The CDR3 bases are TGTGCCAGCAGCTTTCAGGTTACTAGCACGAACACCGGGGAGCTGTTTTTT. Translating it yields CASSFQVTSTNTGELFF.

CDR3 coding DNA: TGTGCCAGCAGCCAACCCCCGGTGGGGGGGGACACCGGGGAGCTGTTTTTT. It encodes CASSQPPVGGDTGELFF. The rearrangement links TRBV4-2 to TRBJ2-2, with TRBD2 matching 7 bases. The CDR3 has 17 amino acids. J gave up 3 bases and V 2 bases, and 9 bases lay outside the gene matches. Germline V CDR1 and CDR2: LGHNA, YNFKEQ.

In this sample, this clonotype turned up a few times. The CDR3, as DNA: TGTGCCAGCAGCCTTCGGAGTAAGAACACTGAAGCTTTCTTT. It specifies CASSLRSKNTEAFF. The J gene is TRBJ1-1, the V gene TRBV7-9; D not resolved. V was shortened by 5 bases and J by 1 base, with 11 bases between the two germline ends. Germline CDR1 is SEHNR and CDR2 is FQNEAQ (reference sequence). The CDR3 has 14 amino acids.

The gene calls are TRBV29-1 and TRBJ1-4; D uncertain. Looked up from germline, CDR1 is SQVTM and CDR2 is ANQGSEA. The CDR3 loop spans 13 amino acids. Trimming removed 6 bases from V and 5 bases from J, with 13 bases in between. The CDR3 DNA is TGCAGCGTCGGACCGAGCTCGAATGAAAAACTGTTTTTT. It specifies CSVGPSSNEKLFF.

A few counts support this clonotype. The chain has TRBV28 and TRBJ1-5; no firm D call. V dropped 7 bases and J dropped 2 bases, with 9 bases sitting between them. Germline lookup yields CDR1 MDHEN and CDR2 SYDVKM. This CDR3 is 13 amino acids long. The CDR3 loop reads CASMLWGNQPQHF. The CDR3 DNA reads TGTGCCAGCATGCTTTGGGGCAATCAGCCCCAGCATTTT.

This clonotype came up many times. The J gene is TRBJ2-7, the V gene TRBV24-1; TRBD2 might be the D (7 bases). Germline CDR1 reads KGHDR; CDR2 reads SFDVKD. The CDR3 extends over 17 amino acids. V was cut by 5 bases and J by 2 bases, with 21 bases left in between. The CDR3 region is CATSGFAAGQSTYEQYF. The CDR3 DNA reads as TGTGCCACCAGTGGTTTCGCAGCGGGACAAAGTACCTACGAGCAGTACTTC.

The chain recombines TRBV7-2 with TRBJ1-2; no clear D. This CDR3 comprises 13 residues. CDR1 is SGHTA, CDR2 FQGNSA, per germline. V lost 4 bases, J lost 8 bases, and 14 bases lay in between. CDR3 region: CASSSRDMTGYTF. As DNA, the CDR3 is TGTGCCAGCAGCTCGCGGGATATGACCGGCTACACCTTC.

V usage is TRBV15 and J usage is TRBJ2-5; no clear D. Germline values: CDR1 LNHNV, CDR2 YYDKDF (reference sequence). CDR3 size: 15 residues. V was clipped by 0 bases and J by 5 bases, with 13 bases between them. In DNA form, the CDR3 reads TGTGCCACCAGCAGAGATGCCGCGGTTGGCGAGACCCAGTACTTC. This gives the protein CATSRDAAVGETQYF.

A few counts support this clonotype. The chain is built from TRBV28 and TRBJ1-4; tentatively, D is TRBD1 (6 bases). This CDR3 spans 15 amino acids. Germline lookup yields CDR1 MDHEN and CDR2 SYDVKM. V lost 3 bases to trimming and J lost 7 bases, with 15 bases between them. This CDR3 reads CASSLVTGAGEKLFF. CDR3 DNA sequence: TGTGCCAGCAGTTTGGTTACGGGGGCTGGTGAAAAACTGTTTTTT.

This clonotype occurred a few times. This sequence joins TRBV7-3 and TRBJ2-1; D not resolved. Germline V CDR1 and CDR2: SGHTA, FQGTGA. V lost 2 bases, J lost 8 bases, and 10 bases lay in between. The CDR3 totals 13 residues. CDR3 in DNA: TGTGCCAGCAGCTTAGGCCCCCTAGATGAGCAGTTCTTC. Translation: CASSLGPLDEQFF.

In this sample, this clonotype turned up a few times. This chain connects TRBV10-3 to TRBJ2-7; maybe TRBD2 (5 bases). Germline loops: CDR1 ENHRY, CDR2 SYGVKD. This CDR3 spans 12 amino acids. Trimming stripped 7 bases from V and 0 bases from J, with 7 bases between. Written as DNA, the CDR3 is TGTGCCATCAAGGAGGACTCCTACGAGCAGTACTTC. Translating gives CAIKEDSYEQYF.

The table lists this clonotype with many counts. The V gene is TRBV5-1, the J gene TRBJ2-7; 9 bases are a match to TRBD2. Germline V CDR1 and CDR2: SGHRS, YFSETQ. The CDR3 has 15 amino acids. J was trimmed by 3 bases and V by 0 bases; bases with no gene match: 4. CDR3 loop: CASSLAGTSNYEQYF. The CDR3 bases are TGCGCCAGCAGCTTGGCCGGGACTAGCAACTACGAGCAGTACTTC.

The chain uses TRBV9 and TRBJ2-1; 11 positions agree with TRBD2. Germline lookup yields CDR1 SGDLS and CDR2 YYNGEE. V gave up 3 bases and J gave up 2 bases; unmatched junction bases: 4. The CDR3 is made up of 16 amino acids. The CDR3 is CASSGTSGRPYNEQFF. The DNA of the CDR3 is TGTGCCAGCAGCGGAACTAGCGGGAGACCCTACAATGAGCAGTTCTTC.

This clonotype was recorded many times. The CDR3 DNA follows: TGCGCCAGCAGCCAAGATTACGGTGAGCAGTTCTTC. It yields the protein CASSQDYGEQFF. The chain combines TRBV4-1 with TRBJ2-1; D not certain. Germline CDR1 MGHRA, CDR2 YSYEKL. V lost 0 bases and J lost 9, with 6 bases in between. This CDR3 has 12 residues.

The V call is TRBV28, the J call TRBJ2-7; 7 bases map to TRBD1. V lost 7 bases and J lost 1; bases outside the gene matches: 7. Germline-derived CDR1 and CDR2 are MDHEN and SYDVKM. This CDR3 has 14 amino acids. CDR3 nucleotides: TGTGCCAGCATTAAAGCAGGGGGTTCCTACGAGCAGTACTTC. Translated: CASIKAGGSYEQYF.

This clonotype has a handful of counts. J is TRBJ1-2 and V is TRBV29-1; 7 nucleotides align to TRBD1. The CDR3 covers 13 residues. The trim removed 3 bases at V and 7 bases at J, leaving 8 bases unmatched. Germline-derived CDR1 and CDR2 are SQVTM and ANQGSEA. The CDR3 DNA follows: TGCAGCGTTGACAGGGGACAGAAAGGTGGCTACACCTTC. It specifies CSVDRGQKGGYTF.

The gene calls are TRBV6-5 and TRBJ1-1; D call uncertain. Germline values: CDR1 MNHEY, CDR2 SVGAGI. The CDR3 covers 14 residues. Trimming took 0 bases from V and 7 from J, leaving 12 bases between them. The chain's CDR3 is CASSYSSLSGEAFF. In nucleotides, the CDR3 is TGTGCCAGCAGTTACTCGAGTCTTTCCGGTGAAGCTTTCTTT.

This sequence joins TRBV12-3 or TRBV12-4 and TRBJ1-2; D is undetermined. CDR3 length equals 14 residues. Trimming cost V 3 bases and J 7 bases, with 15 bases left between them. The CDR3 reads CASSFEGYDSGYTF. The CDR3 DNA follows: TGTGCCAGCAGTTTCGAAGGGTACGATTCTGGCTACACCTTC.

This clonotype was detected ten times or more. The rearrangement uses TRBV12-3 or TRBV12-4 and TRBJ1-2; 7 bases align to TRBD1. Trimming cost V 3 bases and J 8 bases; bases outside gene matches: 12. The CDR3 sequence is 15 residues long. In DNA, the CDR3 is TGTGCCAGCAGTTTTTCCCATGGACAGGCGGAGGGCTACACCTTC. Translating gives CASSFSHGQAEGYTF.

The chain joins TRBV7-6 to TRBJ2-1; possibly TRBD1 or TRBD2 for D (5 bases each). V shed 3 bases and J shed 2 bases, with 11 bases lying between them. The CDR3 runs 15 residues. Germline loops: CDR1 SGHVS, CDR2 FNYEAQ. The CDR3 nucleotides read TGTGCCAGCAGCTTGGGGGACGGGCCCTACAATGAGCAGTTCTTC. It yields the protein CASSLGDGPYNEQFF. The complete variable domain, with remaining parts taken from reference TRBV7-6 and TRBJ2-1, reads GAGVSQSPRYKVTKRGQDVALRCDPISGHVSLYWYRQALGQGPEFLTYFNYEAQQDKSGLPNDRFSAERPEGSISTLTIQRTEQRDSAMYRCASSLGDGPYNEQFFGPGTRLTVL.